This entry lists 2 T cell receptor beta chains sequenced from one sample in a study of T cells in localized non-small cell lung cancer. Some clones are missing from TCRdb's copy, which holds only in-frame ones; the method was immunoSEQ multiplex PCR. The sample has some 64,000 clones, roughly 80% seen once. Here the sequenced sample was PBMCs, taken before any cancer treatment. The receptors derive from a man between 35 and 75 years old with stage II lung adenocarcinoma.

This clone has only a few counts. The chain employs TRBV18 and TRBJ2-5; TRBD1 matches at 7 bases. J gave up 5 bases and V 3 bases, and 6 bases lay outside the gene matches. Germline CDR1 and CDR2: KGHSH and LQKENI. CDR3 size: 14 residues. CDR3 protein: CASSPGTVRETQYF. In DNA form, the CDR3 reads TGTGCCAGCTCACCCGGGACAGTTAGGGAGACCCAGTACTTC.

The chain combines TRBV11-3 with TRBJ1-2, with a tentative D call TRBD1 (6 bases). The CDR3 is made up of 13 amino acids. Germline V gene lookup returns CDR1 SGHNT and CDR2 YENEEA. Trimming shortened V by 0 bases and J by 7 bases, and 9 bases separated the two germline ends. CDR3 coding DNA: TGTGCCAGCAGCTTAGAGGGGGCAGGTGGCTACACCTTC. It codes for CASSLEGAGGYTF.